These T cell receptor beta chains were read from a single sample in a study of shared clonotypes between healthy human individuals. The protocol was immunoSEQ multiplex PCR, while the TCRdb copy is restricted to in-frame clones and leaves out a portion. The sample consists of about 730,000 clones, roughly two thirds of them appearing once. Sequencing was done on a sample of memory CD4+ T cells sorted from blood. These receptors were collected from a woman aged 25 to 39 in good health. CDR3s include the opening cysteine and the closing phenylalanine or tryptophan. The order of the fields is V gene, J gene, D gene, clone size, CDR3 DNA, CDR3 protein. The D gene is left open where the match is weak. For some rows the clone size is stated as once, few or many, or as a class when expanded; others skip it.

V: TRBV18; J: TRBJ2-3; D: NA; size: once; DNA: TGTGCCAGCTCACCACTAGCGCCAGCTAGCACAGATACGCAGTATTTT; CDR3: CASSPLAPASTDTQYF
V: TRBV7-2; J: TRBJ2-3; D: TRBD2; size: NA; DNA: TGTGCCAGCAGCGGACTAGCGGGAGTACCCACAGATACGCAGTATTTT; CDR3: CASSGLAGVPTDTQYF
V: TRBV23-1; J: TRBJ2-1; D: NA; size: NA; DNA: TGCGCCAGCAGTCAACGGGACTTATCCAATGAGCAGTTCTTC; CDR3: CASSQRDLSNEQFF
V: TRBV11-1; J: TRBJ2-2; D: NA; size: NA; DNA: TGTGCCAGCAGCTTAGGGCCCACCGGGGAGCTGTTTTTT; CDR3: CASSLGPTGELFF
V: TRBV16; J: TRBJ2-7; D: NA; size: few; DNA: TGTGCCAGCAGCCGTTTTGGGGCCGGGGAGCAGTACTTC; CDR3: CASSRFGAGEQYF
V: TRBV28; J: TRBJ1-5; D: TRBD1; size: NA; DNA: TGTGCCAGCAAGGCAGGGGGTCCGGGTCAGCCCCAGCATTTT; CDR3: CASKAGGPGQPQHF
V: TRBV7-6; J: TRBJ2-3; D: NA; size: NA; DNA: TGTGCCAGCAGCTCTCGACTAGGCCAGAGCACAGATACGCAGTATTTT; CDR3: CASSSRLGQSTDTQYF
V: TRBV10-1; J: TRBJ1-4; D: NA; size: NA; DNA: TGCGCCAGCAGTGAGTCAATGTATGGAAAACTGTTTTTT; CDR3: CASSESMYGKLFF
V: TRBV28; J: TRBJ2-1; D: TRBD2; size: NA; DNA: TGTGCCAGCAGAGAAGGACTAGCGGAGTACAATGAGCAGTTCTTC; CDR3: CASREGLAEYNEQFF
V: TRBV10-3; J: TRBJ1-5; D: NA; size: NA; DNA: TGTGCCATCCGAGCGGTCGCCGGGCCCCAGCATTTT; CDR3: CAIRAVAGPQHF
V: TRBV18; J: TRBJ2-2; D: TRBD2; size: NA; DNA: TGTGCCAGCTCACCCTTACTAGCGGGGGCGAACACCGGGGAGCTGTTTTTT; CDR3: CASSPLLAGANTGELFF
V: TRBV6-1; J: TRBJ2-7; D: NA; size: NA; DNA: TGTGCCTCCAAACAGGACTACGAGCAGTACTTC; CDR3: CASKQDYEQYF
V: TRBV5-4; J: TRBJ2-5; D: TRBD1; size: NA; DNA: TGTGCCAGCAGCTCAGCGACAGGGGGCGCGGAGACCCAGTACTTC; CDR3: CASSSATGGAETQYF
V: TRBV5-5; J: TRBJ1-2; D: TRBD1; size: many; DNA: TGTGCCAGCAGCTTGGGGGCAGGGGGCTATGGCTACACCTTC; CDR3: CASSLGAGGYGYTF
V: TRBV6-9; J: TRBJ2-5; D: NA; size: once; DNA: TGTGCCCACCGCCCCGCCCAAGAGACCCAGTACTTC; CDR3: CAHRPAQETQYF
V: TRBV6-1; J: TRBJ1-5; D: NA; size: NA; DNA: TGTGCCAGCAGACTCCTGAACCACGACACGCCCCAGCATTTT; CDR3: CASRLLNHDTPQHF
V: TRBV6-6; J: TRBJ1-1; D: TRBD1; size: NA; DNA: TGTGCCAGCAGTCAAACGGGACAGCGATTTGAAGCTTTCTTT; CDR3: CASSQTGQRFEAFF
V: TRBV28; J: TRBJ2-7; D: NA; size: many; DNA: TGTGCCAGCAGTCGCCTCTACGAGCAGTACTTC; CDR3: CASSRLYEQYF
V: TRBV28; J: TRBJ2-3; D: TRBD1; size: NA; DNA: TGTGCCAGCAGTTCCGGACAGGCGGTCGATACGCAGTATTTT; CDR3: CASSSGQAVDTQYF
V: TRBV18; J: TRBJ2-1; D: NA; size: many; DNA: TGTGCCAGCTCACCCACCTATGAGCAGTTCTTC; CDR3: CASSPTYEQFF
V: TRBV5-1; J: TRBJ2-5; D: NA; size: NA; DNA: TGCGCCAGCAGCGGAGAGGACAGTGGAGAGACCCAGTACTTC; CDR3: CASSGEDSGETQYF
V: TRBV5-4; J: TRBJ2-1; D: NA; size: few; DNA: TGTGCCAGCAGCCAAAACAATGAGCAGTTCTTC; CDR3: CASSQNNEQFF
V: TRBV18; J: TRBJ2-7; D: NA; size: NA; DNA: TGTGCCAGCTCAACTTTATCCAGGGAGCAGTACTTC; CDR3: CASSTLSREQYF
V: TRBV7-2; J: TRBJ2-7; D: NA; size: NA; DNA: TGTGCCAGCAGCATCCAACGGGATTCCTACGAGCAGTACTTC; CDR3: CASSIQRDSYEQYF
V: TRBV7-2; J: TRBJ2-5; D: TRBD2; size: NA; DNA: TGTGCCAGCAGCTATAGCGGGAGTCTGGGTGAGACCCAGTACTTC; CDR3: CASSYSGSLGETQYF
V: TRBV19; J: TRBJ2-3; D: TRBD2; size: once; DNA: TGTGCCAGTAGTATTGGGTTCCGAGCAGCGGGGGGGGATACGCAGTATTTT; CDR3: CASSIGFRAAGGDTQYF
V: TRBV28; J: TRBJ1-2; D: TRBD1; size: NA; DNA: TGTGCCAGCGCGAACTTCGCCAGGGGGGCAGTCAATGGCTACACCTTC; CDR3: CASANFARGAVNGYTF
V: TRBV2; J: TRBJ2-7; D: NA; size: NA; DNA: TGTGCCAGCAGGGGGGGACAGTTCTCACAGCAGTACTTC; CDR3: CASRGGQFSQQYF
V: TRBV7-2; J: TRBJ2-7; D: TRBD2; size: NA; DNA: TGTGCCAGCAGCCGGGAGGTAGCGGGAGGGCCGGGTTCTCTATACGAGCAGTACTTC; CDR3: CASSREVAGGPGSLYEQYF
V: TRBV11-2; J: TRBJ1-1; D: TRBD1; size: NA; DNA: TGTGCCAGCAGCATACAGGGGAGCACTGAAGCTTTCTTT; CDR3: CASSIQGSTEAFF
V: TRBV19; J: TRBJ1-5; D: TRBD1; size: once; DNA: TGTGCCAGTAGGGGACAGGGGAACAATCAGCCCCAGCATTTT; CDR3: CASRGQGNNQPQHF
V: TRBV9; J: TRBJ2-1; D: TRBD2; size: NA; DNA: TGTGCCAGCAGCGTAGGGGTCACTAGCGGAGAAGAGCAGTTCTTC; CDR3: CASSVGVTSGEEQFF
V: TRBV5-1; J: TRBJ1-2; D: TRBD1; size: NA; DNA: TGCGCCAGCAGCTCGACATCTGGACAGGGGTTTGGCTACACCTTC; CDR3: CASSSTSGQGFGYTF
V: TRBV5-1; J: TRBJ2-1; D: TRBD2; size: NA; DNA: TGCGCCAGCCGGACTAGCGGGAATTGGTCCTACAATGAGCAGTTCTTC; CDR3: CASRTSGNWSYNEQFF
V: TRBV14; J: TRBJ1-2; D: NA; size: NA; DNA: TGTGCCAGCAGCCCCCGACAGCTAGCTAACTATGGCTACACCTTC; CDR3: CASSPRQLANYGYTF
V: TRBV5-8; J: TRBJ2-4; D: NA; size: NA; DNA: TGTGCCAGCAGCTTGGTTGGGCTAGCGCGAGAAAAAAACATTCAGTACTTC; CDR3: CASSLVGLAREKNIQYF
V: TRBV29-1; J: TRBJ2-3; D: NA; size: NA; DNA: TGCAGCCATCTCCTCTGGAGCACAGATACGCAGTATTTT; CDR3: CSHLLWSTDTQYF
V: TRBV10-3; J: TRBJ2-3; D: NA; size: NA; DNA: TGTGCCATCAGCGCGACTTTAAGCACAGATACGCAGTATTTT; CDR3: CAISATLSTDTQYF
V: TRBV5-5; J: TRBJ1-1; D: NA; size: NA; DNA: TGTGCCAGCAACTCTATTAGCAAGGGTGAAGCTTTCTTT; CDR3: CASNSISKGEAFF
V: TRBV30; J: TRBJ1-2; D: NA; size: NA; DNA: TGTGCCTGGAGTGTACGAGGGACTGCTGTCTTCTACACCTTC; CDR3: CAWSVRGTAVFYTF
V: TRBV14; J: TRBJ2-7; D: TRBD1; size: NA; DNA: TGTGCCAGCAGCTCGACAGGGGGCTCCGTGAATCAGTACTTC; CDR3: CASSSTGGSVNQYF
V: TRBV7-6; J: TRBJ2-5; D: NA; size: NA; DNA: TGTGCCAGCAGCCTCCGACGGGATCGCCAAGAGACCCAGTACTTC; CDR3: CASSLRRDRQETQYF
V: TRBV15; J: TRBJ1-1; D: NA; size: NA; DNA: TGTGCCACCAGCAGAGTCGTGTCCCCCGGGACTGAAGCTTTCTTT; CDR3: CATSRVVSPGTEAFF
V: TRBV5-1; J: TRBJ2-1; D: TRBD2; size: NA; DNA: TGCGCCAGCCGGAGACTAGCGGGAACCGTCGAGGTTGACAATGAGCAGTTCTTC; CDR3: CASRRLAGTVEVDNEQFF
V: TRBV19; J: TRBJ2-5; D: NA; size: NA; DNA: TGTGCCAGTAGTATCCCCCCCTTGTACCAAGAGACCCAGTACTTC; CDR3: CASSIPPLYQETQYF
V: TRBV5-4; J: TRBJ2-6; D: TRBD2; size: many; DNA: TGTGCCAGCAGCTTGGGGGGAGGGAGCGGGATCTCTGGGGCCAACGTCCTGACTTTC; CDR3: CASSLGGGSGISGANVLTF
V: TRBV7-8; J: TRBJ2-6; D: NA; size: NA; DNA: TGTGCCAGCAGCCCGCAGTTATCTGGGGCCAACGTCCTGACTTTC; CDR3: CASSPQLSGANVLTF
V: TRBV28; J: TRBJ2-2; D: TRBD2; size: NA; DNA: TGTGCCAGCAGCCAGGGACTAGCCGGCACCGGGGAGCTGTTTTTT; CDR3: CASSQGLAGTGELFF
V: TRBV4-1; J: TRBJ2-1; D: NA; size: NA; DNA: TGCGCCAGCAGTATCAGCACCTCGAAGTACAATGAGCAGTTCTTC; CDR3: CASSISTSKYNEQFF
V: TRBV28; J: TRBJ2-1; D: NA; size: NA; DNA: TGTGCCAGCAGGACCCCGCGGACATCTTTAGCCAATGAGCAGTTCTTC; CDR3: CASRTPRTSLANEQFF
V: TRBV6-6; J: TRBJ1-5; D: TRBD1; size: NA; DNA: TGTGCCAGCAGCTTGGGACAGGGGATTTCTCAGCCCCAGCATTTT; CDR3: CASSLGQGISQPQHF
V: TRBV27; J: TRBJ1-3; D: NA; size: once; DNA: TGTGCCAGCTGGTCAGGCTCTGGAAACACCATATATTTT; CDR3: CASWSGSGNTIYF
V: TRBV29-1; J: TRBJ1-5; D: NA; size: few; DNA: TGCAGCGTTGCAAAACCTGGTCAGCCCCAGCATTTT; CDR3: CSVAKPGQPQHF